This passage covers 13 T cell receptor beta chains from one sample sequenced in a study of beta chain features in type 1 diabetes. The entirety of the isolated RNA underwent reverse transcription, so expressed TCRB transcripts were sequenced. This table comes from immunoSEQ multiplex PCR, and its TCRdb copy is limited to in-frame clones, with some not included. The sample includes 250,000 or so clones, 25% to 35% of them seen just once. The sample consisted of central memory CD4+ T cells from blood. The receptors stem from a man under 40 in good health.

This clone was observed a handful of times. This chain uses TRBV14 with TRBJ1-1; a possible D gene is TRBD1 (5 bases). The germline V and J ends were trimmed by 4 bases and 3 bases, with 12 bases remaining between them. Germline values: CDR1 SGHDN, CDR2 FVKESK. This CDR3 is built from 14 residues. In DNA form, the CDR3 reads TGTGCCAGCAGCCGGCCCGGGGGTTACACTGAAGCTTTCTTT. It translates to CASSRPGGYTEAFF.

This chain joins TRBV11-2 and TRBJ1-2; no definite D call. CDR3 length equals 12 residues. Between the trimmed V and J ends, which lost 4 bases and 4 bases, there was a span of 7 bases. Germline V lookup: CDR1 SGHAT, CDR2 FQNNGV. CDR3 nucleotides: TGTGCCAGCAGCTCCTCTAGCTATGGCTACACCTTC. Amino acids: CASSSSSYGYTF.

This clone has a count of ten or more. The genes are TRBV7-9 and TRBJ2-1; 7 nucleotides match TRBD2. The CDR3 loop spans 14 amino acids. Looked up from germline, CDR1 is SEHNR and CDR2 is FQNEAQ (reference sequence). J lost 8 bases, V lost 4 bases, and 8 bases had no gene match. This chain's CDR3 is CASSSKRDMDEQFF. The CDR3 DNA follows: TGTGCCAGCAGCTCAAAGCGGGATATGGATGAGCAGTTCTTC.

This clone was observed a few times. This rearrangement joins TRBV19 to TRBJ1-5; D is ambiguous. The ends were cut back, 5 bases at V and 0 bases at J, with 2 bases in the middle. CDR1 is LNHDA and CDR2 is SQIVND in the germline V gene (reference sequence). This CDR3 contains 12 residues. Here the CDR3 reads CASSHSNQPQHF. Here the CDR3 DNA reads TGTGCCAGTAGTCATAGCAATCAGCCCCAGCATTTT. The entire variable domain, with the rest obtained from reference TRBV19 and TRBJ1-5, is as follows: DGGITQSPKYLFRKEGQNVTLSCEQNLNHDAMYWYRQDPGQGLRLIYYSQIVNDFQKGDIAEGYSVSREKKESFPLTVTSAQKNPTAFYLCASSHSNQPQHFGDGTRLSIL.

This clone was picked up a small number of times. The rearrangement links TRBV5-5 to TRBJ2-5, with a tentative D call TRBD2 (6 bases). Germline V gene data show CDR1 as SGHKS and CDR2 as YYEKEE (reference sequence). This CDR3 contains 14 residues. Deletions cut 3 bases from V and 0 bases from J, with 9 bases between. The CDR3 DNA is TGTGCCAGCAGCTCGCGGGGTAACCAAGAGACCCAGTACTTC. Translating it yields CASSSRGNQETQYF. Using reference TRBV5-5 and TRBJ2-5 for the parts outside the CDR3, the full variable domain is DAGVTQSPTHLIKTRGQQVTLRCSPISGHKSVSWYQQVLGQGPQFIFQYYEKEERGRGNFPDRFSARQFPNYSSELNVNALLLGDSALYLCASSSRGNQETQYFGPGTRLLVL.

The table lists this clone with a few counts. The chain couples TRBV25-1 to TRBJ2-7, with D maybe TRBD1 (8 bases). V lost 2 bases to trimming and J lost 2 bases, with 13 bases between them. Germline V gives CDR1 MGHDK, CDR2 SYGVNS. The CDR3 is 15 residues long. CDR3: CASSEGQGLTYEQYF. The CDR3 DNA sequence: TGTGCCAGCAGTGAAGGACAGGGACTAACCTACGAGCAGTACTTC.

This clone was found many times. Different DNA sequences within this sample yield the same CDR3. The chain employs TRBV4-2 and TRBJ2-1, with a tentative D call TRBD2 (5 bases). Per germline, CDR1 LGHNA and CDR2 YNFKEQ. V was shortened by 0 bases and J by 3 bases, with 6 bases between the two germline ends. The CDR3 loop spans 14 amino acids. CDR3 nucleotides: TGTGCCAGCAGCCAAGATACTAGCTACAATGAGCAGTTCTTC. Translating it yields CASSQDTSYNEQFF.

V is TRBV10-3 and J is TRBJ2-1, with 11 bases matching TRBD2. CDR3 length equals 17 residues. Germline-derived CDR1 and CDR2 are ENHRY and SYGVKD. With V trimmed by 6 bases and J by 4 bases, 11 bases remained unmatched. This CDR3 reads CAIRANSGRGLYNEQFF. The CDR3 DNA reads TGTGCCATCAGAGCCAATAGCGGGAGGGGGCTATACAATGAGCAGTTCTTC.

The rearrangement links TRBV9 to TRBJ1-5; no reliable D call. Germline V gene lookup returns CDR1 SGDLS and CDR2 YYNGEE. V was pared by 0 bases and J by 6 bases, with 7 bases between. The CDR3 length is 13 residues. CDR3 loop: CASSVDFGQPQHF. CDR3 DNA: TGTGCCAGCAGCGTAGACTTCGGTCAGCCCCAGCATTTT.

This clone has just a few counts. This chain uses TRBV7-9 with TRBJ2-1; TRBD2 aligns across 9 bases. CDR1 and CDR2 (germline): SEHNR, FQNEAQ (reference sequence). This CDR3 region has 15 residues. The ends lost 2 bases at V and 6 bases at J; junction bases unmatched: 5. The CDR3 sequence: CASSLSSGTLNEQFF. CDR3 coding DNA: TGTGCCAGCAGCTTATCTAGCGGGACCCTCAATGAGCAGTTCTTC.

V and J are TRBV2 and TRBJ1-1, with a possible D match to TRBD1 (5 bases). CDR1 and CDR2 (germline): SNHLY, FYNNEI. V was cut by 5 bases and J by 7 bases, with 11 bases left in between. The CDR3 length is 12 residues. CDR3 sequence reads: CASSFQGIEAFF. The DNA of the CDR3 is TGTGCCAGCAGTTTTCAGGGAATTGAAGCTTTCTTT.

The chain is built from TRBV30 and TRBJ2-7, with 8 bases lining up with TRBD1. Per the germline V gene, CDR1 is GTSNPN and CDR2 is SVGIG (reference sequence). The CDR3 loop spans 12 amino acids. Trimming at V came to 7 bases and at J to 5 bases, leaving 7 bases not matched to a gene. The CDR3 sequence: CASNRGKHEQYF. The CDR3 DNA follows: TGTGCCTCAAACAGGGGGAAGCACGAGCAGTACTTC.

This clone has ten or more counts. The rearrangement joins TRBV7-9 to TRBJ1-1; no firm D call. Trimming removed 3 bases from V and 7 bases from J, with 6 bases in between. Per germline, CDR1 SEHNR and CDR2 FQNEAQ (reference sequence). CDR3 length: 11 residues. The DNA of the CDR3 is TGTGCCAGCAGCTTGAAAGATGAAGCTTTCTTT. As protein: CASSLKDEAFF.